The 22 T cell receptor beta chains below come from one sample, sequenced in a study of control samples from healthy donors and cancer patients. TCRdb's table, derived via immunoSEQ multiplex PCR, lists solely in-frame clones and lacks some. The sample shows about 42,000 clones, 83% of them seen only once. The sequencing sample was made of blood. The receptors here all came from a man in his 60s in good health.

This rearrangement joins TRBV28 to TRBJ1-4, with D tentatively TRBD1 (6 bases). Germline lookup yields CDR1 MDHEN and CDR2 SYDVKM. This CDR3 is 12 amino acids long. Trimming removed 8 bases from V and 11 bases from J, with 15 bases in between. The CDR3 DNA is TGTGCCAGCGGCCCCCGGAGGGGGAAACTGTTTTTT. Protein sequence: CASGPRRGKLFF.

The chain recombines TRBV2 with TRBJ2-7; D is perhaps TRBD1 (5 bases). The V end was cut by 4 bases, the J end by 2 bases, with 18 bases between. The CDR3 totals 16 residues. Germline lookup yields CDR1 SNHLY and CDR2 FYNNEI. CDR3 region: CASSVGRLAQAYEQYF. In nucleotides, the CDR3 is TGTGCCAGCAGTGTCGGTCGACTCGCACAGGCCTACGAGCAGTACTTC.

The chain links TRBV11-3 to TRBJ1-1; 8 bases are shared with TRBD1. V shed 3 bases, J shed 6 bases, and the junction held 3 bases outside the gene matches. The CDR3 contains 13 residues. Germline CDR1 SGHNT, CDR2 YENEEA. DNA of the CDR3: TGTGCCAGCAGCTTCCAGGGGGCTGCTGAAGCTTTCTTT. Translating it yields CASSFQGAAEAFF.

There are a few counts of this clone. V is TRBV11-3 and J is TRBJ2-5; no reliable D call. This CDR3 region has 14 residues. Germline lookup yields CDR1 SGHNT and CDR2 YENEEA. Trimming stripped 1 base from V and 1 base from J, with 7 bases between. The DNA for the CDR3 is TGTGCCAGCAGCTTAGGACCCACCCAAGAGACCCAGTACTTC. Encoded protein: CASSLGPTQETQYF.

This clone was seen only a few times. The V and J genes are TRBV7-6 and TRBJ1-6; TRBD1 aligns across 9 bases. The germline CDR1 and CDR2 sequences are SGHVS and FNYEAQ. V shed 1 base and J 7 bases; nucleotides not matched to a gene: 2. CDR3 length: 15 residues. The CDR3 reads CASSLGTGENSPLHF. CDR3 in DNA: TGTGCCAGCAGCTTAGGGACAGGGGAAAATTCACCCCTCCACTTT.

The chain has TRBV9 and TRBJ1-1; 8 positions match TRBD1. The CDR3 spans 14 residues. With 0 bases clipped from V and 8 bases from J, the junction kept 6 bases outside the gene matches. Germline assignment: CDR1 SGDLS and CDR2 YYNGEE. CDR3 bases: TGTGCCAGCAGCGTAGAACCCGGGACAGGCGAAGCTTTCTTT. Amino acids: CASSVEPGTGEAFF.

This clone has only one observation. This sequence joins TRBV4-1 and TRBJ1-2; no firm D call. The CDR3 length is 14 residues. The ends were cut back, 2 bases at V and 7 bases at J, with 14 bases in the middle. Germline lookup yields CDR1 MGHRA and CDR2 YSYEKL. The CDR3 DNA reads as TGCGCCAGCAGCCAACTAAACTCTATGGGTGGCTACACCTTC. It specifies CASSQLNSMGGYTF.

CDR3 sequence (DNA): TGTGCCAGCAGCTTAAACCTAGCGGGAGGTCAAAATGAGCAGTTCTTC. Translated: CASSLNLAGGQNEQFF. The rearrangement links TRBV7-2 to TRBJ2-1; 11 bases agree with TRBD2. This CDR3 region has 16 residues. Germline V gene data show CDR1 as SGHTA and CDR2 as FQGNSA. The V gene end was trimmed by 2 bases and the J gene end by 7 bases; junction bases not matched to a gene: 7.

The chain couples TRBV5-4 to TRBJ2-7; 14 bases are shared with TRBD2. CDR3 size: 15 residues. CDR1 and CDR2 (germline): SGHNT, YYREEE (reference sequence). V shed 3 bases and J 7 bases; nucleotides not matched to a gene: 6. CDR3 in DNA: TGTGCCAGCAGCTGGGGACTAGCGGGAGAGAGAGAGCAGTACTTC. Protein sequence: CASSWGLAGEREQYF.

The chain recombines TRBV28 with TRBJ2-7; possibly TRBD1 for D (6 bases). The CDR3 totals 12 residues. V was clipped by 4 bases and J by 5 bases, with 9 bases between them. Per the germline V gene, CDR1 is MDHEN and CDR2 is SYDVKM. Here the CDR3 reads CASSSNRDEQYF. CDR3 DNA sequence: TGTGCCAGCAGTTCAAACAGGGACGAGCAGTACTTC.

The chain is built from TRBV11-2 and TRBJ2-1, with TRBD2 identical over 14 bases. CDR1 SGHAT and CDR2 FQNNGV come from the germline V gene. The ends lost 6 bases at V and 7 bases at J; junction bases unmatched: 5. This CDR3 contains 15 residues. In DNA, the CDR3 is TGTGCCAGCAGAGAATGGACTAGCGGGAGGAATGAGCAGTTCTTC. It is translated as CASREWTSGRNEQFF.

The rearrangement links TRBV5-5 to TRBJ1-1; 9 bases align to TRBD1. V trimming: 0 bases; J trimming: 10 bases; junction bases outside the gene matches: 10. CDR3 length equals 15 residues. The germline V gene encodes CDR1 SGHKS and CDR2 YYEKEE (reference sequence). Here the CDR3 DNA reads TGTGCCAGCAGCTTGGTTGATACAGGGGGCTCTGGAGCTTTCTTT. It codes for CASSLVDTGGSGAFF.

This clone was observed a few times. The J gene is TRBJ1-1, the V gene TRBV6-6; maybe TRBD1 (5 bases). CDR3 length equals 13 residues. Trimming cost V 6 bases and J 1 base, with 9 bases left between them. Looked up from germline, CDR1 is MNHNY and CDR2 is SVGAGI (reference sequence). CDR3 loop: CASRDRGNTEAFF. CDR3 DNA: TGTGCCAGCAGGGATAGGGGGAACACTGAAGCTTTCTTT.

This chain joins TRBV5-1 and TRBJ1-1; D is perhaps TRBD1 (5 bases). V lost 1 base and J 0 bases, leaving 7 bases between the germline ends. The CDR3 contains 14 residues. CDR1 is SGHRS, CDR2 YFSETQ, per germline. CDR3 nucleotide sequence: TGCGCCAGCAGCTTGTGGGGGATGAACACTGAAGCTTTCTTT. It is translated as CASSLWGMNTEAFF. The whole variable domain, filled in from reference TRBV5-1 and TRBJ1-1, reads KAGVTQTPRYLIKTRGQQVTLSCSPISGHRSVSWYQQTPGQGLQFLFEYFSETQRNKGNFPGRFSGRQFSNSRSEMNVSTLELGDSALYLCASSLWGMNTEAFFGQGTRLTVV.

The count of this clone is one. The CDR3 is CASSRQGGGEKLFF. CDR3 DNA: TGTGCCAGCAGTCGACAGGGCGGTGGAGAAAAACTGTTTTTT. This chain joins TRBV9 and TRBJ1-4, with 7 bases fitting TRBD1. The germline V gene has CDR1 SGDLS and CDR2 YYNGEE. The CDR3 extends over 14 amino acids. The V gene end was trimmed by 5 bases and the J gene end by 8 bases; junction bases not matched to a gene: 9.

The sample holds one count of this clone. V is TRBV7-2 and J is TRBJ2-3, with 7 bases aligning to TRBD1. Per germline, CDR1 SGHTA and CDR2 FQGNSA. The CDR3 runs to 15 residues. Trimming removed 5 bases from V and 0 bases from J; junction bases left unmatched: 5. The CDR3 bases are TGTGCCAGCAGCCCATGGGACAGTAGCACAGATACGCAGTATTTT. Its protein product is CASSPWDSSTDTQYF.

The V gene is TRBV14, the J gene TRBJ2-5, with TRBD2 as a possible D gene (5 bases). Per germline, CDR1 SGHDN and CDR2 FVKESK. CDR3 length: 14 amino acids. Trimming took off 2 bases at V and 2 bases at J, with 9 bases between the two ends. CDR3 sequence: CASSQNRGQETQYF. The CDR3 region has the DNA TGTGCCAGCAGCCAAAATCGGGGTCAAGAGACCCAGTACTTC.

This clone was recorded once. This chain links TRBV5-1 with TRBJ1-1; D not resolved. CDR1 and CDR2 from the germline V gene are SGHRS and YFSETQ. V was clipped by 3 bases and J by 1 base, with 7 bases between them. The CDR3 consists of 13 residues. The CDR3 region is CASSYEGNTEAFF. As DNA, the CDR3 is TGCGCCAGCAGCTACGAGGGGAACACTGAAGCTTTCTTT.

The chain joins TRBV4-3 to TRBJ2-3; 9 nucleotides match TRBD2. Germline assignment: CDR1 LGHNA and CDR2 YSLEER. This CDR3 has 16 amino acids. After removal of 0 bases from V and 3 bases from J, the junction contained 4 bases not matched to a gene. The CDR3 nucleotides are TGCGCCAGCAGCCAAGAAATCAGCGGGGGGACAGATACGCAGTATTTT. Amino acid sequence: CASSQEISGGTDTQYF.

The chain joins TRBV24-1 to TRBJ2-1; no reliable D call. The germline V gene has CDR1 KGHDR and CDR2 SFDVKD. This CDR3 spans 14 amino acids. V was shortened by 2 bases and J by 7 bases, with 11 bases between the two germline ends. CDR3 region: CATSDSGPGNEQFF. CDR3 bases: TGTGCCACCAGTGATTCAGGCCCCGGTAATGAGCAGTTCTTC.

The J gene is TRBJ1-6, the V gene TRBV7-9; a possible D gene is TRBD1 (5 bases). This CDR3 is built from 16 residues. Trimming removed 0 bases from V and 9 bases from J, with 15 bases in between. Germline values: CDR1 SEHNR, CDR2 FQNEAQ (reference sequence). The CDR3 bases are TGTGCCAGCAGCTTAGCGCGCGGGGGGATCGGTTCACCCCTCCACTTT. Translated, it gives CASSLARGGIGSPLHF.

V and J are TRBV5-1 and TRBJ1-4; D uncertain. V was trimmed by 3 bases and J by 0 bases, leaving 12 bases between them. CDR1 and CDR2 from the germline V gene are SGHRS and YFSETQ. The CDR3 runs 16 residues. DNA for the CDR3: TGCGCCAGCAGCTCAGGACGGTATGCAACTAATGAAAAACTGTTTTTT. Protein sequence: CASSSGRYATNEKLFF.